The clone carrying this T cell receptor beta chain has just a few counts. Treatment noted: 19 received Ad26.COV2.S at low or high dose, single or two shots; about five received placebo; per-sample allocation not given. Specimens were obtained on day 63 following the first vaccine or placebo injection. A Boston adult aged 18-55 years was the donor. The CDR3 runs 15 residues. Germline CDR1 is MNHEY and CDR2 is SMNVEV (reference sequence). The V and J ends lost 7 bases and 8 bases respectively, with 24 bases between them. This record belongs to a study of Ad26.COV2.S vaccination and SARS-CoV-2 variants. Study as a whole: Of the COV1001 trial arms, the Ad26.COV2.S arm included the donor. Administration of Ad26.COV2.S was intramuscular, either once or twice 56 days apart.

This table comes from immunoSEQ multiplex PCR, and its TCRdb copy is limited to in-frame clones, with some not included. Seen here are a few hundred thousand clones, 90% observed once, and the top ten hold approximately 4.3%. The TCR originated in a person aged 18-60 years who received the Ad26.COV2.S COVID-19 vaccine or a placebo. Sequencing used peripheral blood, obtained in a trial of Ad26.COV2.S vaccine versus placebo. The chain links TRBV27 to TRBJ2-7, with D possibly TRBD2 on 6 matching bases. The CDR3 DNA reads TGTGCCAGCAAATCGCGTGAGCGGGCCAGCCGGAAGCAGTACTTC. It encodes CASKSRERASRKQYF.